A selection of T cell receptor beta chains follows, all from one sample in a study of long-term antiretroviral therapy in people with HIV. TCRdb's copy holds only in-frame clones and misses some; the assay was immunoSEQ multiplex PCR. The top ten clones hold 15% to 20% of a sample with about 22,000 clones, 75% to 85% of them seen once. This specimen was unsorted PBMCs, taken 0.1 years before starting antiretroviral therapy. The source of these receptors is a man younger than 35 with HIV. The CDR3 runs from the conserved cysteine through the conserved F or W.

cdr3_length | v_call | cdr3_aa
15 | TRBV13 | CASTPKGRSSYEQYF
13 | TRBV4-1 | CASSLQLANEQFF
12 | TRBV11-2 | CASSFRDTEAFF
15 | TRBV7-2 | CASRGGGRLTDTQYF
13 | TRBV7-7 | CASSLGRTDTQYF
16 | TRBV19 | CASSLGRLPFQETQYF
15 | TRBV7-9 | CASSSTRVRSGELFF
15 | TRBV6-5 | CASAGAGGGTGELFF
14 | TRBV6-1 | CASSAGDGNQPQHF
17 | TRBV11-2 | CASSLHRTSGGTGELFF
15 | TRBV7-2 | CASSKNRVRADEQFF
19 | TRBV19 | CASSSIAGDPGQGRYGYTF
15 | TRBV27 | CASSFEFSYNSPLHF
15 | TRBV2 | CASSPLGLVDGEQFF
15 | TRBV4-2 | CASSQADNSYNEQFF
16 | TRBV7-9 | CASSLPEGTEAYGYTF
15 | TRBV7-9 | CASSTGQGAYNEQFF
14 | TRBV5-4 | CASSLPGATDTQYF
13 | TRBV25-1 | CASSEWDNGELFF
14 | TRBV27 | CASSRQGENTEAFF
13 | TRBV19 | CARPQGGGEKLFF
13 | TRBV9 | CASSAPGGREQFF
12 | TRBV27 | CATNSPGNEQFF
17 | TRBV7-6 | CASSLAGYGGTTDTQYF
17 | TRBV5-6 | CASSLHMTAAGNSPLHF
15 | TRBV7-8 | CASSLGTSGAETQYF
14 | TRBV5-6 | CASSLPRGGEKLFF
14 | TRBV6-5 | CASSKQGDAGELFF
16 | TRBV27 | CASSLSYPTVNYGYTF
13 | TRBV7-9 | CASSRSWLYEQYF
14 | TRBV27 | CASSWAPTNYGYTF
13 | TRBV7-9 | CASSRKGTYEQYF
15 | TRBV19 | CASSIGLQYYNEQFF
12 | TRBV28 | CASGPGTLEQYF
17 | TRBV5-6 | CASSLRVTPSGANVLTF
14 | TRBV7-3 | CASSPRWGGDEQFF
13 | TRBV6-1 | CASGLIGYNEQFF
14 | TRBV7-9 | CASSVDPQGNGYTF
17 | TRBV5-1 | CASSATSGRPSYNEQFF
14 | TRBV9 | CASSVGDGEETQYF
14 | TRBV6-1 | CASSDGNGGEKLFF
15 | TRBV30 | CAWSGGAFSNQPQHF
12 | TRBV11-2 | CASSLSEYEQYF
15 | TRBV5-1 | CASSLTGSTNTEAFF
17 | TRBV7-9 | CASSLVAGGYGNEKLFF
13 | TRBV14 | CASSQDSFGELFF
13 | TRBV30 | CAWSVQQGAQQYF
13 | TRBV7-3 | CASSLATGNTIYF
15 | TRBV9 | CASSVGPDANSPLHF
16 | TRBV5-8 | CASSLWGTGTVYGYTF
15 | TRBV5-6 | CASSFMTVGGYEQYF
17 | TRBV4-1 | CASSLLGRTGGHNEQFF
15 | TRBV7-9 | CASSLGEGDNQPQHF